This T cell receptor beta chain originates from a study of regulatory T cells in long-lasting Graves disease. Findings and limits, study-wide: Among the persistent patients, 2,741 public clonotypes were shared, more than the 950 to 1,000 shared among new patients. Those with persistent Graves' had less TCR diversity than newly diagnosed patients. Accuracy was possibly reduced by small sample size.

This clonotype has only a few counts. Its antigen is not identified. Documented time point: persistent/refractory GD, antithyroid drugs over 5 years with positive TRAb. Scientists built the TCR library using RNA that was extracted from PBMCs. HTBI primers from iRepertoire and Arm-PCR of CDR3 regions yielded the TCR beta libraries. Each CDR3 protein gets one entry after TCRdb re-called the multiplex PCR reads with MiXCR. Of more than 650,000 distinct CDR3 sequences detected, around 32% appear once; the ten largest clones hold roughly 41%. The sequences come from peripheral blood mononuclear cells (PBMCs), collected when the disease was refractory, from a patient treated with antithyroid drugs. The sequence was obtained from a female donor with Graves disease.

CDR3 sequence: CASSLLPGGVSSYEQYF. The CDR3 nucleotides read TGTGCCAGCAGTTTATTGCCGGGCGGGGTAAGCTCCTACGAGCAGTACTTC. The chain couples TRBV27 to TRBJ2-7; D might be TRBD2 (6 bases). Germline V gene lookup returns CDR1 MNHEY and CDR2 SMNVEV (reference sequence). The CDR3 spans 17 residues. V was cut by 1 base and J by 0 bases, with 16 bases left in between.